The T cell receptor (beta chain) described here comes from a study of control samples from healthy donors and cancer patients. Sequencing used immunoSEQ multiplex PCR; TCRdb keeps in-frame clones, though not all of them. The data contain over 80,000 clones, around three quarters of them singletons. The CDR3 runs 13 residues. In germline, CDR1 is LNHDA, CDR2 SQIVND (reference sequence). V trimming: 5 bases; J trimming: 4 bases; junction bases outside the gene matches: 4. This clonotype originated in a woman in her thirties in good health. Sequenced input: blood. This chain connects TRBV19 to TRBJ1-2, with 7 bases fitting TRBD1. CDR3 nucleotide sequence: TGTGCCAGTAGTCTACGACAGGGCTATGGCTACACCTTC. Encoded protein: CASSLRQGYGYTF.